Sequencing of this TCR beta chain was carried out in a study of Graves' ophthalmopathy and Graves' hyperthyroidism. Looking at the study overall: Peripheral blood was obtained at first diagnosis, ahead of any treatment.

RNA transcripts were the source from which TCR beta CDR3 regions were amplified. HTBI primers were employed in first-round RT-PCR, then a second-round multiplex PCR followed. Each CDR3 protein is one row after TCRdb ran MiXCR on the multiplex PCR reads. The sample carries roughly 400,000 distinct CDR3 sequences, approximately 17% recorded once. Many counts were recorded for this clonotype. No donor had other autoimmune disease, uncontrolled infection, pregnancy or lactation. V lost 7 bases, J lost 1 base, and 10 bases lay in between. Germline CDR1 and CDR2: LNHDA and SQIVND (reference sequence). The CDR3 has 13 residues.

The chain is built from TRBV19 and TRBJ2-5; weak D call: TRBD2 (5 bases). The source material was peripheral blood. The TCR was taken from an adult woman with stable Graves' hyperthyroidism. CDR3 in DNA: TGTGCCAGTACAGACTATCTCCAAGAGACCCAGTACTTC. It codes for CASTDYLQETQYF. The whole variable domain, filled in from reference TRBV19 and TRBJ2-5, reads DGGITQSPKYLFRKEGQNVTLSCEQNLNHDAMYWYRQDPGQGLRLIYYSQIVNDFQKGDIAEGYSVSREKKESFPLTVTSAQKNPTAFYLCASTDYLQETQYFGPGTRLLVL.